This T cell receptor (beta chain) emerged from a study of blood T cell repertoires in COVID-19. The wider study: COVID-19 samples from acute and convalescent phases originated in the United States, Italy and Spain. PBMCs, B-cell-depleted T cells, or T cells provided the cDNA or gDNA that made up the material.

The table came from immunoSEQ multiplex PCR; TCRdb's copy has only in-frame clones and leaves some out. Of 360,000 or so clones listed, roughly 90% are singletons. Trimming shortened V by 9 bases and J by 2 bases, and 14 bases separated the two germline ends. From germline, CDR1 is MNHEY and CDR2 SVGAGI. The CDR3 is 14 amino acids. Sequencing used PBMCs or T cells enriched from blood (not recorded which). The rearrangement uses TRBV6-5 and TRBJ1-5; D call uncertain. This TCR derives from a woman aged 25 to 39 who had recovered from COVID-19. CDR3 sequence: CASSGDRRNQPQHF. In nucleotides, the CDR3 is TGTGCCAGTTCGGGAGATAGGCGCAATCAGCCCCAGCATTTT.